What follows are 6 T cell receptor beta chains derived from one specimen sequenced in a study of blood T cell repertoires in COVID-19. The assay was immunoSEQ multiplex PCR, and TCRdb's table has in-frame clones only and misses some. The repertoire holds 150,000 to 200,000 clones, with roughly 86% as singletons. Input material: peripheral blood. The receptors come from a man over 45 with active or convalescent COVID-19.

The J gene is TRBJ2-1, the V gene TRBV5-4; 13 positions agree with TRBD2. V trimming: 0 bases; J trimming: 4 bases; junction bases outside the gene matches: 4. The CDR3 runs to 17 residues. Germline V gene lookup returns CDR1 SGHNT and CDR2 YYREEE (reference sequence). CDR3: CASSLGTSGGVYNEQFF. The CDR3 DNA reads TGTGCCAGCAGCTTGGGTACTAGCGGGGGGGTTTACAATGAGCAGTTCTTC.

The gene calls are TRBV6-2 or TRBV6-3 and TRBJ2-3, with D uncertain. V shed 2 bases and J shed 5 bases, with 5 bases lying between them. Germline V gene lookup returns CDR1 MNHEY and CDR2 SVGEGT. This CDR3 contains 12 residues. The CDR3: CASSYGLDTQYF. CDR3 nucleotide sequence: TGTGCCAGCAGTTACGGCTTAGATACGCAGTATTTT.

This clone occurred once. V is TRBV29-1 and J is TRBJ2-5, with D uncertain. V was clipped by 4 bases and J by 1 base, with 10 bases between them. From germline, CDR1 is SQVTM and CDR2 ANQGSEA. The CDR3 is 13 residues long. The CDR3 DNA reads as TGCAGCGTTGTGGGCTCCCCCCAAGAGACCCAGTACTTC. Amino acids: CSVVGSPQETQYF.

The chain couples TRBV4-2 to TRBJ2-7; 9 bases fit TRBD2. The germline CDR1 and CDR2 sequences are LGHNA and YNFKEQ. V gave up 0 bases and J gave up 4 bases; unmatched junction bases: 10. The CDR3 is made up of 17 amino acids. The CDR3 loop is CASSQDNSGSRSYEQYF. DNA of the CDR3: TGTGCCAGCAGCCAAGACAATAGCGGGAGTCGGTCTTACGAGCAGTACTTC.

This chain links TRBV9 with TRBJ2-1; D possibly corresponds to TRBD2 (5 bases). Germline CDR1 reads SGDLS; CDR2 reads YYNGEE. The CDR3 covers 12 residues. V lost 0 bases, J lost 10 bases, and 8 bases lay in between. In DNA, the CDR3 is TGTGCCAGCAGCGTAGGCGGGTCGGAGCAGTTCTTC. Its protein is CASSVGGSEQFF.

As for this clone: The identical CDR3 is also encoded by other nucleotide sequences in the sample. The chain couples TRBV15 to TRBJ2-5; D is perhaps TRBD2 (6 bases). The germline V gene encodes CDR1 LNHNV and CDR2 YYDKDF (reference sequence). This CDR3 contains 15 residues. V lost 0 bases to trimming and J lost 1 base, with 9 bases between them. CDR3 sequence: CATSRDRGSQETQYF. CDR3 sequence (DNA): TGTGCCACCAGCAGAGATCGGGGGTCCCAAGAGACCCAGTACTTC.